The present entry profiles one TCR beta chain with its context. The antigen is undetermined. This entry belongs to a study of Ad26.COV2.S vaccination and SARS-CoV-2 variants. Broader study findings: Recipients given vaccine exceeded placebo recipients in spike-specific TCR breadth. After vaccination, substantial breadth of spike-specific CD8+ and CD4+ responses was reported.

Treatment: roughly 19 received Ad26.COV2.S at low or high dose, single or two shots; 5 received placebo; per-sample allocation not given. Samples came from day 63 after the first vaccine or placebo injection. Spike of the Wuhan-strain SARS-CoV-2 was expressed by an Ad26 vector, which formed the vaccine. Sequencing used immunoSEQ multiplex PCR; TCRdb keeps in-frame clones, though not all of them. This table has 350,000 to 500,000 clones, less than 95% appearing once. This material consisted of peripheral blood, taken in a trial of Ad26.COV2.S vaccine versus placebo. The sequence derives from a person between 18 and 60 years old who received the Ad26.COV2.S COVID-19 vaccine or a placebo.

The CDR3 nucleotides are TGCGCCAGCAGCTTGAGCGGGGCGTACCAAGAGACCCAGTACTTC. Translating gives CASSLSGAYQETQYF. The chain couples TRBV5-1 to TRBJ2-5, with TRBD2 matching over 7 bases. The ends lost 1 base at V and 0 bases at J; junction bases unmatched: 3. From germline, CDR1 is SGHRS and CDR2 YFSETQ. The CDR3 extends over 15 amino acids.